The clone carrying this T cell receptor beta chain came up many times. The CDR3 totals 15 residues. Trimming cost V 5 bases and J 5 bases, with 19 bases left between them. The data stem from a study of T-cell memory formation after mild COVID-19. TCRalpha and TCRbeta libraries used 5'RACE with constant-segment primers and UMIs. TCRdb re-derived calls from the 5' RACE reads in MiXCR, one entry per CDR3 protein. The table has about 47,000 distinct CDR3 sequences, roughly 9.8% seen once; the top ten hold approximately 12%. The gene calls are TRBV12-3 or TRBV12-4 and TRBJ2-7; D is unclear. Material: PBMCs or a T cell subset sorted from them (not recorded which). This TCR was sampled from an adult woman who had mild COVID-19 (a few samples of this study predate the infection). Cell type and time point are not known. The CDR3 sequence is CASSTDGNGPHEQYF. The CDR3, as DNA: TGTGCCAGCAGTACGGATGGGAACGGGCCGCACGAGCAGTACTTC.